Described below is a single T cell receptor (beta chain) sequence and its context. What antigen it recognizes has not been identified. One base away there is no much larger clone; base qualities are not given. CD4+ CD45RA- CD25high cells were sorted as memory regulatory T cells. Tumor-draining lymph nodes were classified as non-invaded or invaded according to the absence or presence of metastatic tumor cells. T cells were pre-enriched with a Miltenyi Pan T Cell isolation kit before staining and sorting. Primary tumors were characterized by immunohistochemistry for estrogen receptor, progesterone receptor, HER2 and Ki-67. Fresh surgical tissue was processed within a few hours after surgery by cutting into small fragments. Tissue fragments were enzymatically digested with Liberase TL plus DNase for 20 to 25 minutes and filtered through a 40-micrometer strainer. After DAPI live/dead staining, sorting was performed on a BD FACS Aria II with 98-99% purity. Sorted cells were lysed in TCL buffer, and RNA was purified with a Norgen Single Cell RNA purification kit including DNase treatment.

Trimming at the junction amounts to 3 bases on V and 4 bases on J, and the germline ends lie 13 bases apart. The germline V gene encodes CDR1 SNHLY and CDR2 FYNNEI. Including cysteine and phenylalanine, the CDR3 has 15 amino acids. Only CDR3 DNA is held: 45 bases, read in frame from base 1. This sample is part of a study of draining lymph node invasion in breast cancer (dated by TCRdb to 2020 to 2022). Regarding the study in general: Metastasis in lymph nodes was diagnosed using histology and cytokeratin immunohistochemistry and was confirmed with EpCAM/CD45 flow cytometry. In a separate targeted assay, sorted memory regulatory T cells and memory conventional CD4 T cells were compared across breast cancer tissues by bulk TCR-beta CDR3 sequencing. From every patient, the primary tumor plus matched non-invaded and tumor-invaded tumor-draining lymph nodes were collected, and both Treg and Tconv subsets were profiled. Lymph nodes from several patients were covered by the separate targeted TCR sequencing, and for three of those patients the primary tumors were sequenced as well. Beyond this particular receptor, the publication reports: Tracking the tumor top-100 clones was possible in just a couple of patients. Roughly 12-25% of Treg TCRs were shared with Tconvs per tissue, interpreted as suggesting peripheral Treg induction. The data could not determine whether Treg conversion took place in a particular organ or whether converted Tregs recirculated between nodes and tumor. Detection of some of the top 100 tumor clones in both invaded and non-invaded nodes suggests recirculation between tumor and draining nodes. In the targeted TCR-seq data, Tregs appeared to be more clonally expanded than Tconvs in all tissues, and lower diversity was found for both subsets in tumor than in lymph nodes. TCRs shared between Treg and Tconv subsets were regarded as suggestive, but not proof, of a common clonal origin.

The library was built by means of bulk RNA-seq. The sequencer listed for this sample is Illumina HiSeq 2500. Per the original workflow: In the separate targeted TCR-seq dataset, CDR3 sequences were extracted from raw reads and quantified using MiXCR version 2.1.5 with default parameters. The separate targeted TCR-seq dataset defined each TCR-beta clone by its combination of V gene, J gene and CDR3 sequence. In the separate targeted TCR-seq dataset, clones with fewer than three counts were removed, then only the 90% most strongly expressed clones per sample were retained. For each tissue in the separate targeted TCR-seq dataset, Treg-Tconv overlap was calculated by dividing the number of shared clones by the total number of Treg clones and multiplying by 100. TCRdb took the public reads, trimmed them with fastp at Q25, ran MiXCR for clone calling and kept in-frame beta chains. Rows matching on CDR3 protein sequence are summarized as one entry with the most common DNA and genes. The V and J calls shown here were made by TCRdb, not taken from the authors' results. The sample table records about 3,100 distinct CDR3 sequences; approximately 50% of these occur just once. The ten largest account for about 3.4% of the sample.

The sequenced sample was sorted memory Tregs from a lymph node. The label giving this sample's cell subset or site can be read as: CD45RA-negative sorted CD4+ T cells (memory Tconv or effector/memory Treg). This receptor was obtained from a female donor with luminal breast cancer. The rearrangement combines TRBV2 with TRBJ2-1, with the D segment possibly TRBD1 or TRBD2, each aligning over 6 bases. This receptor carries the CDR3 CASSDWGAIYNEQFF. The sequenced DNA: TGTGCCAGCAGTGATTGGGGGGCGATATACAATGAGCAGTTCTTC.